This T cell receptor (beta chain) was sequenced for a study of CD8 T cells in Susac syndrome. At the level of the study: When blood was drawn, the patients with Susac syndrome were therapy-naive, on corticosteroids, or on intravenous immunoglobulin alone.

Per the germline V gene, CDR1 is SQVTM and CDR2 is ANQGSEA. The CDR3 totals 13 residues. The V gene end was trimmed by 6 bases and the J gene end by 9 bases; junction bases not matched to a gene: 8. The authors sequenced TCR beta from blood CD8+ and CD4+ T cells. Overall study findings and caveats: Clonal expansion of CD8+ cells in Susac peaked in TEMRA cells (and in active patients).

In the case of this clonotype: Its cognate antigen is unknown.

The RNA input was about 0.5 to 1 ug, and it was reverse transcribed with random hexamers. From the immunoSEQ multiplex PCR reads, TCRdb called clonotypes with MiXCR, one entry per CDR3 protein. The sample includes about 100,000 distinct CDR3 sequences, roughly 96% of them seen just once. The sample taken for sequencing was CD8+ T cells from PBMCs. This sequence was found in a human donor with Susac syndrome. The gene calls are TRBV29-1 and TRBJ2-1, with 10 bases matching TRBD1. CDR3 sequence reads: CSVTGGESAEQFF. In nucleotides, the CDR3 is TGCAGCGTGACAGGGGGCGAGAGCGCTGAGCAGTTCTTC.